The clone carrying this T cell receptor (beta chain) was picked up many times. TCR beta CDR3 sequences were amplified from RNA transcripts. The TCR CDR3 was amplified in a first-round RT-PCR using the HTBI primer set. TCRdb redid the calling of the multiplex PCR reads with MiXCR, one entry per CDR3 protein. The top ten clones hold approximately 11% of a sample with about 480,000 distinct CDR3 sequences, roughly a quarter of them seen once. The sample originates from a study of T cells in Graves' hyperthyroidism and ophthalmopathy. The CDR3 consists of 13 residues. Trimming took off 6 bases at V and 3 bases at J, with 12 bases between the two ends. Germline CDR1 DFQATT, CDR2 SNEGSKA (reference sequence).

Sequencing input: blood. The receptor was isolated from a woman in her twenties or thirties with Graves' ophthalmopathy. The V and J genes are TRBV20-1 and TRBJ1-5, with TRBD1 as a possible D gene (6 bases). The DNA of the CDR3 is TGCAGTGCCGGACAGATCCTCAATCAGCCCCAGCATTTT. Its translation: CSAGQILNQPQHF.